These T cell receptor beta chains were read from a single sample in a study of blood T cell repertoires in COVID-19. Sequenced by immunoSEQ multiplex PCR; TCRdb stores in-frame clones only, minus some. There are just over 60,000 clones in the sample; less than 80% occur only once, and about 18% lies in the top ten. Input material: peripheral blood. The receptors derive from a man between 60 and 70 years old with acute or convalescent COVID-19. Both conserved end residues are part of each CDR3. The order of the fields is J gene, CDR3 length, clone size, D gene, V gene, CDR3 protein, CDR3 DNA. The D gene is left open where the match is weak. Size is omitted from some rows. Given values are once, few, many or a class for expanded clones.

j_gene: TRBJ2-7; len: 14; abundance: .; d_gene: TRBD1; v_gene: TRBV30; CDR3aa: CAWSRTGGTYEQYF; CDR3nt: TGTGCCTGGAGTAGGACAGGGGGAACCTACGAGCAGTACTTC
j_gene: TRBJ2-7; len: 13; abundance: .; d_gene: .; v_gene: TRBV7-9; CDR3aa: CASSLAGRGEQYF; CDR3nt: TGTGCCAGCAGCTTAGCGGGCAGAGGGGAGCAGTACTTC
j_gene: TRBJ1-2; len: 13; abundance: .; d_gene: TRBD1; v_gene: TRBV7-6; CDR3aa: CASSGTGADGYTF; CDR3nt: TGTGCCAGCAGCGGGACAGGGGCTGATGGCTACACCTTC
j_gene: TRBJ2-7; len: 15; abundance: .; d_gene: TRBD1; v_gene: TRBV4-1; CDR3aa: CASSRGQGHSYEQYF; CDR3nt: TGCGCCAGCAGCCGGGGACAGGGACATTCCTACGAGCAGTACTTC
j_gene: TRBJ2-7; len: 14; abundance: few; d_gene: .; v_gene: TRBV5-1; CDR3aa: CASSLDRGSYEQYF; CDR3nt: TGCGCCAGCAGCTTGGATCGGGGGTCCTACGAGCAGTACTTC
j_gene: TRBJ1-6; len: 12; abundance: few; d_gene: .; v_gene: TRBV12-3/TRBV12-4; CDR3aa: CASSYRDEALHF; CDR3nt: TGTGCCAGCAGCTACAGGGATGAGGCCCTCCACTTT
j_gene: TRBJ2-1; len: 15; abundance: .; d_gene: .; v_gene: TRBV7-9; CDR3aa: CASSLGSRSLNEQFF; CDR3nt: TGTGCCAGCAGCTTAGGATCTCGGAGTTTGAATGAGCAGTTCTTC
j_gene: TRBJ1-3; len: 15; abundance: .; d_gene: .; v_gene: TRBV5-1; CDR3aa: CASSLALASGNTIYF; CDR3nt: TGCGCCAGCAGCTTGGCCCTGGCCTCTGGAAACACCATATATTTT
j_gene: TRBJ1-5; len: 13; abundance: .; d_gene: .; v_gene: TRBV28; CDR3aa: CASSLGNQQPQHF; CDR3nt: TGTGCCAGCAGTTTGGGCAACCAACAGCCCCAGCATTTT
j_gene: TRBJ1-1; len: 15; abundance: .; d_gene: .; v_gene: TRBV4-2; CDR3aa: CASSLAGDGAGEAFF; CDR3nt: TGTGCCAGCAGCCTGGCGGGGGACGGGGCCGGTGAAGCTTTCTTT
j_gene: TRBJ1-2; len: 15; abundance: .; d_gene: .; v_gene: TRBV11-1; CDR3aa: CASSLTSEVDYGYTF; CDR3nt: TGTGCCAGCAGCTTAACGTCAGAGGTGGACTATGGCTACACCTTC
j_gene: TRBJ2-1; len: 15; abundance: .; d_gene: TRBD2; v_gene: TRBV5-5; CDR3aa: CASSSLAGSYNEQFF; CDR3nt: TGTGCCAGCAGCTCTCTAGCGGGATCCTACAATGAGCAGTTCTTC
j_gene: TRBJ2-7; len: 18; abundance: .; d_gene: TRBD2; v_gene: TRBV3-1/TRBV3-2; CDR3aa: CASSPHPTRTSGKYEQYF; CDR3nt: TGTGCCAGCAGCCCCCACCCTACGAGGACTAGCGGGAAATACGAGCAGTACTTC
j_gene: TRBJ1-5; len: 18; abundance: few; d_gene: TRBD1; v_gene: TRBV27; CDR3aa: CASRKQGATSYSNQPQHF; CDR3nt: TGTGCCAGCAGGAAACAGGGGGCGACTAGTTATAGCAATCAGCCCCAGCATTTT
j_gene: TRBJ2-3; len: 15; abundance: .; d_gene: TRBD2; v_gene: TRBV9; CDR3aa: CASSVDGTRKDTQYF; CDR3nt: TGTGCCAGCAGCGTAGACGGGACTAGAAAAGATACGCAGTATTTT
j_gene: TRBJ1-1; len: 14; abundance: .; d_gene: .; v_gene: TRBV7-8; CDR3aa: CASSSRQRPTEAFF; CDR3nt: TGTGCCAGCAGCTCGAGACAGAGGCCCACTGAAGCTTTCTTT
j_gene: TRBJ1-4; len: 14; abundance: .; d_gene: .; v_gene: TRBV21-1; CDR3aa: CASSPGQGHEKLFF; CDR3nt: TGTGCCAGCAGCCCGGGACAGGGGCATGAAAAACTGTTTTTT
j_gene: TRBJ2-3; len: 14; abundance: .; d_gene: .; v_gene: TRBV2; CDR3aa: CASSVLEATDTQYF; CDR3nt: TGTGCCAGCAGTGTGCTGGAGGCGACAGATACGCAGTATTTT
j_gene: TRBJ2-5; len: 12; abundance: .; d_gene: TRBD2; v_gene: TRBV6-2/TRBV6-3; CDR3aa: CASSYREGPQYF; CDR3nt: TGTGCCAGCAGTTACCGGGAGGGACCCCAGTACTTC
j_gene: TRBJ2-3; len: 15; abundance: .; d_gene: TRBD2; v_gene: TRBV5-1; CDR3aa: CASSYTSGRTDTQYF; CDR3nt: TGCGCCAGCAGCTATACTAGCGGGAGGACCGATACGCAGTATTTT
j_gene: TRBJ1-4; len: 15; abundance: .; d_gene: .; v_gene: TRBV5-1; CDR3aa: CASSSVRGGGSKLFF; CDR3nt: TGCGCCAGCAGCTCGGTCCGGGGGGGTGGCAGTAAACTGTTTTTT
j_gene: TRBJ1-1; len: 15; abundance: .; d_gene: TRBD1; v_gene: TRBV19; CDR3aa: CASSTRTGVNTEAFF; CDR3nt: TGTGCCAGTAGCACCCGTACAGGGGTGAACACTGAAGCTTTCTTT
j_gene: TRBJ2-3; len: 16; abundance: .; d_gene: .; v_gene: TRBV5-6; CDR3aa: CASSAGTGDSTDTQYF; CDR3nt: TGTGCCAGCAGCGCCGGGACTGGAGACAGCACAGATACGCAGTATTTT
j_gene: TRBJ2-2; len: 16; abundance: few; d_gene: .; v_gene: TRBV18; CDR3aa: CASSPPSGWNTGELFF; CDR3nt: TGTGCCAGCTCACCACCGTCGGGGTGGAACACCGGGGAGCTGTTTTTT
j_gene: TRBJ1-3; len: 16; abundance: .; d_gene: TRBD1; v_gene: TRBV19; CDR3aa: CASSSRTGLSGNTIYF; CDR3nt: TGTGCCAGTAGTTCCCGGACAGGGCTCTCTGGAAACACCATATATTTT
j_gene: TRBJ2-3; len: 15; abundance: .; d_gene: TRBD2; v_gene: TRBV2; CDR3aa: CASNGASGIADTQYF; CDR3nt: TGTGCCAGCAATGGGGCTAGCGGAATAGCAGATACGCAGTATTTT
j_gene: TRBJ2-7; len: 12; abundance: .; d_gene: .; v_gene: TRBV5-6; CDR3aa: CASSFGVDEQYF; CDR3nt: TGTGCCAGCAGCTTCGGTGTCGACGAGCAGTACTTC
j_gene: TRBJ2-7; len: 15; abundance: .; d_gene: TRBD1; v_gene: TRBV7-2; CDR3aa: CASSTNRGIPGEQYF; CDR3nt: TGTGCCAGCAGCACCAACAGGGGTATCCCGGGCGAGCAGTACTTC
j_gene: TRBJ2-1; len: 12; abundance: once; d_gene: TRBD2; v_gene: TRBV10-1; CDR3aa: CASSEPTSKQFF; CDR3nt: TGCGCCAGCAGTGAACCGACTAGCAAGCAGTTCTTC
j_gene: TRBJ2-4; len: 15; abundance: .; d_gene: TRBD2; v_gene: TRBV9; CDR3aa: CASSPTGSGRNIQYF; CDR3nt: TGTGCCAGCAGCCCCACCGGGAGCGGGAGAAACATTCAGTACTTC
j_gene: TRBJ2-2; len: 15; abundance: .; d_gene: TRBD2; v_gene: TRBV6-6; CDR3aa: CASSYGTSGTGELFF; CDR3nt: TGTGCCAGCAGTTACGGGACTAGCGGCACCGGGGAGCTGTTTTTT
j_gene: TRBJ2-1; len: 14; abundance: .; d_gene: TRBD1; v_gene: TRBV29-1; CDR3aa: CSVEDVGQGYEQFF; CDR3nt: TGCAGCGTTGAAGATGTGGGACAGGGCTATGAGCAGTTCTTC
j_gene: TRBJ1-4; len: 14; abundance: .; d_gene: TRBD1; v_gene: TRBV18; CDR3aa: CASSWTGTNEKLFF; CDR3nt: TGTGCCAGCTCGTGGACAGGGACTAATGAAAAACTGTTTTTT
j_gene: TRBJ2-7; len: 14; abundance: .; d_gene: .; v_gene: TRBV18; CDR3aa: CASSPQGARGEQYF; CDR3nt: TGTGCCAGCTCACCACAGGGGGCGCGGGGCGAGCAGTACTTC
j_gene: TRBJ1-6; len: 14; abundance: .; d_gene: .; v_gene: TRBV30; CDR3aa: CAWRARVQGSPLHF; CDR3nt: TGTGCCTGGAGAGCCAGGGTCCAAGGTTCACCCCTCCACTTT
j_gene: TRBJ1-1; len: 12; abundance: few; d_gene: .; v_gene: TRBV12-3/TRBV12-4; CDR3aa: CASRPQGTEAFF; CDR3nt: TGTGCCAGCAGGCCTCAGGGAACTGAAGCTTTCTTT
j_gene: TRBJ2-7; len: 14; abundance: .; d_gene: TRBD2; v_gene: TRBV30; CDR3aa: CAWKSSGPSYEQYF; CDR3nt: TGTGCCTGGAAGTCTAGCGGGCCCTCCTACGAGCAGTACTTC
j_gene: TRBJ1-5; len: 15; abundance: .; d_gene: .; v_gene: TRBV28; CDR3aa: CASTLGGADNQPQHF; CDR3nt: TGTGCCAGCACCCTAGGAGGGGCTGACAATCAGCCCCAGCATTTT
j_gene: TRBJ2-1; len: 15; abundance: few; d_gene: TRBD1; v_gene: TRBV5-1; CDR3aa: CASSLVGQGYNEQFF; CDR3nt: TGCGCCAGCAGCTTGGTGGGACAGGGTTACAATGAGCAGTTCTTC
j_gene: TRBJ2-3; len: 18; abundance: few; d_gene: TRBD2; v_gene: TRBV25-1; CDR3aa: CASSSATSSMKSTDTQYF; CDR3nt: TGTGCCAGCAGTTCGGCGACTAGCTCAATGAAGAGCACAGATACGCAGTATTTT
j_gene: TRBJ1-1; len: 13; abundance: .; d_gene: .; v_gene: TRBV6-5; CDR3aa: CASRGRVNTEAFF; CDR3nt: TGTGCCAGCAGAGGGCGGGTGAACACTGAAGCTTTCTTT